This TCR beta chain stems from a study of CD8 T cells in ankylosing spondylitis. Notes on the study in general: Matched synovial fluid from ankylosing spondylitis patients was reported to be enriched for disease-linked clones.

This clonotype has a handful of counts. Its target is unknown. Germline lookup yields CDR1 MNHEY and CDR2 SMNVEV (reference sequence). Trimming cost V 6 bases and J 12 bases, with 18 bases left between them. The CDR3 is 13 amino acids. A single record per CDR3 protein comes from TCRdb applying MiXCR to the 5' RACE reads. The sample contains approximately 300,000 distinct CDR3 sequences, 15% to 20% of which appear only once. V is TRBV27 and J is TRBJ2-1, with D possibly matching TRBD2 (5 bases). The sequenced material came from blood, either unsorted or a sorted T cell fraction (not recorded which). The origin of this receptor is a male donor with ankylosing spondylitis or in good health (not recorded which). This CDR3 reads CASRELRRGGQFF. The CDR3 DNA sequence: TGTGCCAGCAGAGAACTCCGAAGAGGAGGGCAGTTCTTC.